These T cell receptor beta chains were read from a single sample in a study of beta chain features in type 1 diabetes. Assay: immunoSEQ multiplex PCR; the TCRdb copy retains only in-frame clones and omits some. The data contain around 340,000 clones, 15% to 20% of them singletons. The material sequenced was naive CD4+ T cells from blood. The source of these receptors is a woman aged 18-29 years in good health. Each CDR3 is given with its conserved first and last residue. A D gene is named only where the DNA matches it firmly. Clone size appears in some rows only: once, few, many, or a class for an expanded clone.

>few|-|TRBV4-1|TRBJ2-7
CASSQVGSGRNEQYF
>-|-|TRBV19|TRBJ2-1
CASSIEGRGQHEQFF
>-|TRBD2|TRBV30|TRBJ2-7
CAWRPWGGVYEQYF
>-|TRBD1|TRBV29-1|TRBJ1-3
CSVAQGSWGGNTIYF
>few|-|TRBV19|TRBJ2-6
CASIGQFSGANVLTF
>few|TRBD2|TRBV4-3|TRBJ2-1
CASSQSLAGVLYNEQFF
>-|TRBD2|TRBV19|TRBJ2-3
CASSFQLAGGSDTQYF
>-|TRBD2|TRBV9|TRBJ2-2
CASSVTTSGRGAGELFF
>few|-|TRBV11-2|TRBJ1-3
CASSLVERGNTIYF
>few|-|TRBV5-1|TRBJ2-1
CASSSAGAVYNEQFF
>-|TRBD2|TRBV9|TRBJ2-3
CASSRLAGLGTDTQYF
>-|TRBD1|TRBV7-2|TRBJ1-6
CASSSEQGENSPLHF
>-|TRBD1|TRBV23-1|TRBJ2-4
CASSNPGTVKNIQYF